Presented here are 21 T cell receptor beta chains from one specimen sequenced in a study of blood T cell repertoires in COVID-19. TCRdb keeps only in-frame clones here, not all; method: immunoSEQ multiplex PCR. The table includes tens of thousands of clones, 80% detected once. The specimen was peripheral blood. The receptors come from a woman between 65 and 79 years old with acute or convalescent COVID-19.

The V and J genes are TRBV19 and TRBJ1-1, with TRBD1 identical over 10 bases. Trimming cost V 3 bases and J 10 bases; bases outside gene matches: 14. Germline loops: CDR1 LNHDA, CDR2 SQIVND (reference sequence). The CDR3 totals 16 residues. CDR3 nucleotide sequence: TGTGCCAGTAGTATTCAGATTGGACAGGGGGATCGAAGAGCTTTCTTT. Translated, it gives CASSIQIGQGDRRAFF.

This chain uses TRBV5-5 with TRBJ1-5, with D tentatively TRBD1 (6 bases). Germline values: CDR1 SGHKS, CDR2 YYEKEE (reference sequence). The V end was cut by 1 base, the J end by 5 bases, with 7 bases between. This CDR3 region has 13 residues. CDR3 nucleotides: TGTGCCAGCAGCTTGACAGGGCATCAGCCCCAGCATTTT. This encodes CASSLTGHQPQHF.

V gene TRBV5-1 combines with J gene TRBJ2-6; no firm D call. Deletions cut 4 bases from V and 0 bases from J, with 11 bases between. The CDR3 extends over 16 amino acids. Germline CDR1 is SGHRS and CDR2 is YFSETQ. This chain's CDR3 is CASSDEASSGANVLTF. For the CDR3, the DNA is TGCGCCAGCAGCGACGAGGCCAGCTCTGGGGCCAACGTCCTGACTTTC.

The gene calls are TRBV18 and TRBJ2-7; 11 bases fit TRBD1. In germline, CDR1 is KGHSH, CDR2 LQKENI. This CDR3 contains 14 residues. Trimming cost V 3 bases and J 7 bases; bases outside gene matches: 5. The CDR3 region is CASSPGQGVGEQYF. CDR3 sequence (DNA): TGTGCCAGCTCACCGGGACAGGGGGTGGGGGAGCAGTACTTC.

The V gene is TRBV2, the J gene TRBJ1-1, with D unresolved. The CDR3 has 12 residues. CDR1 is SNHLY and CDR2 is FYNNEI in the germline V gene. V lost 6 bases to trimming and J lost 1 base, with 6 bases between them. The CDR3: CASREPNTEAFF. The CDR3, as DNA: TGTGCCAGCAGAGAGCCGAACACTGAAGCTTTCTTT.

V gene TRBV7-2 combines with J gene TRBJ1-1, with TRBD1 matching over 7 bases. Germline CDR1 is SGHTA and CDR2 is FQGNSA. The V gene end was trimmed by 2 bases and the J gene end by 2 bases; junction bases not matched to a gene: 5. The CDR3 totals 15 residues. In DNA, the CDR3 is TGTGCCAGCAGCTTACAGGGACAGATAAACACTGAAGCTTTCTTT. Its protein product is CASSLQGQINTEAFF.

V gene TRBV12-5 combines with J gene TRBJ1-5; the match to TRBD1 covers 8 bases. The CDR3 is 17 amino acids. Germline V CDR1 and CDR2: LGHNT, FRNRAP. The ends lost 4 bases at V and 5 bases at J; junction bases unmatched: 13. For the CDR3, the DNA is TGTGCTAGTGGTTCTACTGTGTCCAGGGGGCAGGATCAGCCCCAGCATTTT. Protein: CASGSTVSRGQDQPQHF.

V gene TRBV7-2 combines with J gene TRBJ2-3; TRBD2 is a possible D gene (5 bases). The V end was cut by 1 base, the J end by 4 bases, with 9 bases between. The CDR3 is 14 amino acids. Germline V lookup: CDR1 SGHTA, CDR2 FQGNSA. This CDR3 is CASSLVGIADTQYF. The CDR3 DNA reads as TGTGCCAGCAGCTTAGTCGGGATTGCAGATACGCAGTATTTT.

The chain recombines TRBV7-8 with TRBJ1-1, with D uncertain. Germline lookup yields CDR1 SGHVS and CDR2 FQNEAQ. V was clipped by 7 bases and J by 2 bases, with 17 bases between them. This CDR3 spans 15 amino acids. The CDR3 nucleotides are TGTGCCAGCACCATAAGGGAGGGAGGAAACACTGAAGCTTTCTTT. It codes for CASTIREGGNTEAFF.

This clone appeared a few times. The CDR3 nucleotides are TGTGCCAGCAGCGAGACAGGGTACCGAAATTCACCCCTCCACTTT. This translates into CASSETGYRNSPLHF. The rearrangement links TRBV6-5 to TRBJ1-6; 7 bases are a match to TRBD1. Germline V gene data show CDR1 as MNHEY and CDR2 as SVGAGI. V gave up 6 bases and J gave up 7 bases; unmatched junction bases: 9. The length of the CDR3 is 15 residues.

J is TRBJ1-1 and V is TRBV2; TRBD1 matches at 8 bases. CDR1 is SNHLY, CDR2 FYNNEI, per germline. J lost 4 bases, V lost 4 bases, and 14 bases had no gene match. The CDR3 spans 17 residues. In nucleotides, the CDR3 is TGTGCCAGCAGTGGGACCGACAGGGGAAAGGTGAGCACTGAAGCTTTCTTT. Amino acids: CASSGTDRGKVSTEAFF. Variable domain in full (rest from reference TRBV2 and TRBJ1-1): EPEVTQTPSHQVTQMGQEVILRCVPISNHLYFYWYRQILGQKVEFLVSFYNNEISEKSEIFDDQFSVERPDGSNFTLKIRSTKLEDSAMYFCASSGTDRGKVSTEAFFGQGTRLTVV.

This sequence joins TRBV27 and TRBJ1-2; the match to TRBD1 covers 8 bases. Losses at the gene ends were 2 bases for V and 7 bases for J; bases not matched to a gene: 3. The germline V gene has CDR1 MNHEY and CDR2 SMNVEV (reference sequence). The CDR3 contains 13 residues. The CDR3 protein is CASSLQGASGYTF. The CDR3 DNA reads TGTGCCAGCAGTTTACAGGGGGCGAGTGGCTACACCTTC.

The CDR3 sequence: CASSLESGRGLETQYF. The DNA of the CDR3 is TGTGCCAGCAGCTTAGAGTCCGGCAGGGGGCTGGAGACCCAGTACTTC. The chain employs TRBV7-2 and TRBJ2-5, with 8 bases fitting TRBD1. Germline CDR1 reads SGHTA; CDR2 reads FQGNSA. V shed 1 base, J shed 5 bases, and the junction held 9 bases outside the gene matches. This CDR3 spans 16 amino acids.

J is TRBJ1-5 and V is TRBV18; a possible D gene is TRBD1 (5 bases). From germline, CDR1 is KGHSH and CDR2 LQKENI. This CDR3 is 14 amino acids long. Trimming took 5 bases from V and 7 from J, leaving 15 bases between them. CDR3 sequence (DNA): TGTGCCAGCTCATACTCCAGGGATGGGCAGCCCCAGCATTTT. Translation gives CASSYSRDGQPQHF.

This clone was counted a few times. This chain connects TRBV6-6 to TRBJ1-5, with D unclear. CDR1 MNHNY and CDR2 SVGAGI come from the germline V gene (reference sequence). Deletions cut 2 bases from V and 3 bases from J, with 11 bases between. This CDR3 comprises 15 residues. CDR3 coding DNA: TGTGCCAGCAGTTACCGGACTGGGGACAATCAGCCCCAGCATTTT. This codes for CASSYRTGDNQPQHF.

The chain recombines TRBV29-1 with TRBJ2-2, with D unresolved. This CDR3 is 13 amino acids long. Germline CDR1 SQVTM, CDR2 ANQGSEA. V gave up 4 bases and J gave up 4 bases, with 10 bases separating them. CDR3 residues: CSVATSLTGELFF. CDR3 bases: TGCAGCGTTGCGACTTCTCTCACCGGGGAGCTGTTTTTT.

DNA of the CDR3: TGTGCCAGCAGCTTAGTACAGTTGGACACCGGGGAGCTGTTTTTT. It translates to CASSLVQLDTGELFF. The V call is TRBV7-2, the J call TRBJ2-2; no clear D. CDR1 is SGHTA, CDR2 FQGNSA, per germline. The germline V and J ends were trimmed by 1 base and 3 bases, with 9 bases remaining between them. The CDR3 is 15 residues long.

The chain is built from TRBV29-1 and TRBJ1-1; 7 bases are a match to TRBD1. The CDR3 is made up of 13 amino acids. The V segment lost 4 bases and the J segment 1 base; nucleotides outside the gene matches: 3. Looked up from germline, CDR1 is SQVTM and CDR2 is ANQGSEA. The CDR3 is CSVGQGGNTEAFF. The CDR3 DNA reads as TGCAGCGTTGGACAGGGAGGGAACACTGAAGCTTTCTTT. The whole variable domain, remainder taken from reference TRBV29-1 and TRBJ1-1, is SAVISQKPSRDICQRGTSLTIQCQVDSQVTMMFWYRQQPGQSLTLIATANQGSEATYESGFVIDKFPISRPNLTFSTLTVSNMSPEDSSIYLCSVGQGGNTEAFFGQGTRLTVV.

V gene TRBV7-2 combines with J gene TRBJ1-1; D gene ambiguous. CDR3 length equals 14 residues. Trimming removed 5 bases at V and 4 bases at J, with 14 bases between. Germline V gene sequence: CDR1 SGHTA, CDR2 FQGNSA. CDR3 nucleotide sequence: TGTGCCAGCAGCGCCCAAGGAGTGGTCACTGAAGCTTTCTTT. Translating it yields CASSAQGVVTEAFF.

The J gene is TRBJ1-2, the V gene TRBV20-1; D gene uncertain. The CDR3 spans 14 residues. Germline CDR1 is DFQATT and CDR2 is SNEGSKA (reference sequence). V was trimmed by 3 bases and J by 5 bases, leaving 16 bases between them. This chain's CDR3 is CSASVVDRGYGYTF. CDR3 DNA sequence: TGCAGTGCTAGTGTGGTAGATCGAGGGTATGGCTACACCTTC.

The CDR3 loop reads CASSRTAGARGETQYF. The CDR3 region has the DNA TGTGCCAGCAGCCGTACCGCAGGGGCCCGCGGAGAGACCCAGTACTTC. The chain carries TRBV14 and TRBJ2-5, with D perhaps TRBD1 (6 bases). This CDR3 spans 16 amino acids. Trimming took 4 bases from V and 4 from J, leaving 19 bases between them. The germline V gene has CDR1 SGHDN and CDR2 FVKESK.